This is a list of T cell receptor beta chains from one sample in a study of blood T cells in healthy people across ages. One entry per CDR3 protein results from TCRdb running MiXCR on the 5' RACE reads. In the table there are over 1,500,000 distinct CDR3 sequences, less than 50% of which are singletons. The source material was blood. These receptor sequences come from a woman aged 40 to 50 in good health. Each CDR3 is given without its conserved first and last residue. The order of the fields is CDR3 protein, clone size, V gene, J gene. Not all rows give a size; the values are once, few, many and, for expanded clones, a class.

CDR3: ASSSFGGSPYGYT; size: .; V: TRBV6-2/TRBV6-3; J: TRBJ1-2
CDR3: ASSLAWASGITDTQY; size: few; V: TRBV7-2; J: TRBJ2-3
CDR3: ASSYITGGSYNEQF; size: .; V: TRBV5-6; J: TRBJ2-1
CDR3: SATLIGVGPYGYT; size: few; V: TRBV20-1; J: TRBJ1-2
CDR3: ASSPHRDSGANVLT; size: .; V: TRBV19; J: TRBJ2-6
CDR3: ASKTSGGSFTGELF; size: .; V: TRBV12-3/TRBV12-4; J: TRBJ2-2
CDR3: ASSLKRTSGEEDTQY; size: .; V: TRBV4-2; J: TRBJ2-3
CDR3: ATTKDGFQETQY; size: few; V: TRBV15; J: TRBJ2-5
CDR3: ASSDLPQRTGYNEQF; size: few; V: TRBV25-1; J: TRBJ2-1
CDR3: ASSQNLRQSEQF; size: .; V: TRBV2; J: TRBJ2-1
CDR3: ASSARDRGPYEQY; size: few; V: TRBV7-2; J: .
CDR3: ASSSGTEDYNEQF; size: .; V: TRBV7-9; J: TRBJ2-1
CDR3: ASSLTTSGYYEQY; size: few; V: TRBV7-2; J: TRBJ2-7
CDR3: SVDVGIYGYT; size: .; V: TRBV29-1; J: TRBJ1-2
CDR3: ASTLTGDGANVLT; size: once; V: TRBV7-2; J: TRBJ2-6
CDR3: ASNPRGGNSYEQY; size: .; V: TRBV6-2/TRBV6-3; J: TRBJ2-7
CDR3: ASSRLTGGTEAF; size: .; V: TRBV28; J: TRBJ1-1
CDR3: ASSLPQSTDTQY; size: .; V: TRBV14; J: TRBJ2-3
CDR3: ASSPTTESTQY; size: .; V: TRBV5-1; J: TRBJ2-3
CDR3: SARDPWEGRGQETQY; size: .; V: TRBV20-1; J: TRBJ2-5
CDR3: SARDQTHSPLH; size: .; V: TRBV20-1; J: TRBJ1-6
CDR3: AIGGGTYNEQF; size: .; V: TRBV10-3; J: TRBJ2-1
CDR3: ASSVEGLAEETQY; size: .; V: TRBV9; J: TRBJ2-5
CDR3: ATSDSIGTGRFSGGYT; size: .; V: TRBV24-1; J: TRBJ1-2
CDR3: ATSRDKAGSYEQF; size: .; V: TRBV15; J: TRBJ2-1
CDR3: SAKEVIGGYNSPLH; size: .; V: TRBV20-1; J: TRBJ1-6
CDR3: SASHSTGQPTDTQY; size: .; V: TRBV20-1; J: TRBJ2-3
CDR3: AIRGQGSTGANVLT; size: few; V: TRBV5-1; J: TRBJ2-6
CDR3: AISERGQQETQY; size: .; V: TRBV10-3; J: TRBJ2-5
CDR3: SARGGTSGYNEQF; size: .; V: TRBV20-1; J: TRBJ2-1
CDR3: ASSPDRAGGYEQY; size: .; V: TRBV6-2/TRBV6-3; J: TRBJ2-7
CDR3: ASSVYGATDTQY; size: few; V: TRBV5-5; J: TRBJ2-3
CDR3: ASSQGHGSVSYEQY; size: .; V: TRBV4-1; J: TRBJ2-7
CDR3: ASSALFTGSTGANVLT; size: .; V: TRBV2; J: TRBJ2-6
CDR3: SAKGYSDTQY; size: few; V: TRBV20-1; J: TRBJ2-3
CDR3: ASSLLENTGELF; size: few; V: TRBV12-3/TRBV12-4; J: TRBJ2-2
CDR3: ASSQGGWLTEQY; size: .; V: TRBV4-1; J: TRBJ2-7
CDR3: ASSWGVQGYEQY; size: once; V: TRBV7-2; J: TRBJ2-7
CDR3: ASSGKRYYEQY; size: .; V: TRBV6-1; J: .
CDR3: ASSLGTESTDTQY; size: .; V: TRBV28; J: TRBJ2-3
CDR3: ASSVGQLGGANVLT; size: few; V: TRBV9; J: TRBJ2-6
CDR3: SAPGDWTGGGGGTDTQY; size: .; V: TRBV20-1; J: TRBJ2-3
CDR3: ASSVGPGDMDTEAF; size: .; V: TRBV9; J: TRBJ1-1
CDR3: SARRAQVPETQY; size: .; V: TRBV20-1; J: .
CDR3: ATSRGTSGADNEQF; size: few; V: TRBV15; J: TRBJ2-1
CDR3: ASSLTSPSTNKQF; size: once; V: TRBV5-5; J: TRBJ2-1